This note documents a single T cell receptor (beta chain) sequence. Antigen unknown. A split of CD4+ cells into CD45RA+ naive and CD45RA-negative memory subsets was performed. In the authors' workflow: Junction-only sequences without quality scores were provided by ImmunoSEQ, so filtering was different. Sequencing used immunoSEQ multiplex PCR; TCRdb keeps in-frame clones, though not all of them. The V and J calls and clone size were taken over from that table, and D and trimming were inferred from the DNA. Of about 710,000 clones in the sample, less than 80% were seen once. This specimen belongs to a study of shared clonotypes between healthy human individuals. Whole-study findings and limits: Tissue TCR repertoires likely differ from these blood-only repertoires.

This CDR3 is 13 amino acids long. Between the trimmed V and J ends, which lost 0 bases and 8 bases, there was a span of 10 bases. Per germline, CDR1 MNHEY and CDR2 SVGAGI. The sequenced sample was memory CD4+ T cells sorted from blood. As to subset: CD45RA-negative fraction. The chain uses TRBV6-5 and TRBJ1-1; unclear D gene. The TCR was taken from a woman under 40 in good health. The CDR3 bases are TGTGCCAGCAGTTACTCGATGTCAGAAGAAGCTTTCTTT. Amino acids: CASSYSMSEEAFF.